This TCR beta chain originates from a study of sequential checkpoint blockade in melanoma (dated by TCRdb to about 2019). Background for the entire study: Using 1:1 randomization, the trial assigned patients either to first-line nivolumab followed by ipilimumab (arm A) or to ipilimumab followed by nivolumab (arm B). Maintenance nivolumab came after both trial sequences. DNA from some 100 melanoma tumor samples collected before treatment underwent TCRbeta immunosequencing. Matched tumor biopsies were taken from some 22 patients before treatment and at week 13, after single-agent nivolumab (arm A) or ipilimumab (arm B). The same lesion was the source of roughly 81% of the matched pre- and post-treatment tumor biopsy pairs.

Broad study findings and their caveats: Clinical benefit was about 30 times more likely to be achieved by patients whose tumor T-cell fraction and clonality increased by week 13. Within-arm analyses of tumor T-cell fraction were limited by small sample sizes and reduced statistical power. Among patients in the nivolumab-first arm (arm A), tumor TIL clonality before treatment was associated with response (P = .04). Tumor T-cell fraction and clonality were found to correlate with PD-L1 staining and CD8+ T-cell counts but not with mutational load. Validation of the response-prediction model combining TCR metrics and mutation burden is needed in larger, independent patient cohorts.

The immunoSEQ Assay was used to immunosequence TCRbeta CDR3 regions from genomic DNA. Genomic DNA was amplified by bias-controlled multiplex PCR before high-throughput sequencing. As for how the authors treated the data: To quantify the absolute abundance of each unique TCRbeta CDR3 region, the sequences were collapsed and filtered. Clonality, defined as 1 minus Pielou's evenness, was calculated using only productive rearrangements. To compute tumor T-cell fraction, TCRbeta template counts were normalized to usable DNA, with usable DNA estimated from several housekeeping genes. A previously published method was used to identify clones with significantly greater frequencies in on-treatment samples than in baseline samples. Held by TCRdb, this immuneACCESS table contains in-frame sequences only and omits some clones. Under half of the omission traces to an unresolved V gene where checked; the cause of the rest is unknown. That table supplies the V and J calls and clone size; D and trimming were determined from the DNA. The sample has about 37,000 clones on record, roughly a third of them singletons. Roughly 1.5% of the sample is taken by the ten largest.

In the paper's terms, the treatment or condition label means: randomized to nivolumab then ipilimumab (arm A) or the reverse (arm B). No trial patient had received prior DNA-damaging chemotherapy. Samples came from patients with melanoma in CheckMate 064, a randomized, open-label phase II trial of sequential checkpoint blockade. Tumor TCR sequencing used genomic DNA from formalin-fixed paraffin-embedded (FFPE) tissue samples. Looking up the germline V gene (reference sequence) yields CDR1 SSHAT and CDR2 FNYEAQ. V was cut back by 1 base and J by 3 bases, leaving a gap of 10 bases between them. Measured from the cysteine to the phenylalanine, the CDR3 is 14 residues long. Only the CDR3 DNA stays, 42 bases, in frame from base 1. On this clone: The antigen it recognizes is unknown. Base qualities are not recorded, but no much larger clone differs from it by a single base.

The rearrangement joined TRBV7-7 to TRBJ2-7, with no confidently assigned D gene. The sequenced sample was tumor tissue (inferred from file names), obtained from a patient given nivolumab and ipilimumab in sequence. The sequence came from a human donor with melanoma. The CDR3 protein sequence reads: CASSLEHENYEQYF. The DNA is as follows: TGTGCCAGCAGCTTAGAACACGAGAACTACGAGCAGTACTTC.